These T cell receptor beta chains were read from a single sample in a study of T cells in localized non-small cell lung cancer. The protocol was immunoSEQ multiplex PCR, while the TCRdb copy is restricted to in-frame clones and leaves out a portion. Here the sample spans roughly 61,000 clones, roughly 76% being singletons. The starting material was PBMCs, obtained before any cancer treatment. All receptors derive from a man between 35 and 75 years old with stage II lung adenocarcinoma. CDR3s include the opening cysteine and the closing phenylalanine or tryptophan. The order of the fields is CDR3 protein, CDR3 DNA, J gene, clone size, V gene, D gene. The D gene is left open where the match is weak. The size of a clone is reported for some rows only, either as once, few or many, or as a class for expanded clones.

CDR3 protein: CASSVTRGSGNTIYF; CDR3 DNA: TGTGCCAGCAGCGTTACCAGGGGCTCTGGAAACACCATATATTTT; J gene: TRBJ1-3; clone size: .; V gene: TRBV11-1; D gene: .
CDR3 protein: CASSQNQGGLAAYEQYF; CDR3 DNA: TGCGCCAGCAGCCAAAACCAAGGGGGACTAGCAGCCTACGAGCAGTACTTC; J gene: TRBJ2-7; clone size: .; V gene: TRBV4-3; D gene: TRBD2
CDR3 protein: CASRAGTRPYEQYF; CDR3 DNA: TGTGCCAGTAGGGCCGGGACAAGGCCCTACGAGCAGTACTTC; J gene: TRBJ2-7; clone size: once; V gene: TRBV19; D gene: .
CDR3 protein: CASSLNGVSYEQYF; CDR3 DNA: TGTGCCAGCAGCTTGAATGGGGTCTCCTACGAGCAGTACTTC; J gene: TRBJ2-7; clone size: .; V gene: TRBV5-8; D gene: .
CDR3 protein: CASSLIWGDYGYTF; CDR3 DNA: TGTGCCAGCAGCTTGATCTGGGGGGACTATGGCTACACCTTC; J gene: TRBJ1-2; clone size: .; V gene: TRBV5-8; D gene: .
CDR3 protein: CASSRGTAKLQETQYF; CDR3 DNA: TGCGCCAGCAGCCGAGGGACAGCCAAACTCCAAGAGACCCAGTACTTC; J gene: TRBJ2-5; clone size: .; V gene: TRBV5-1; D gene: TRBD1
CDR3 protein: CASSDFGRRGGNTIYF; CDR3 DNA: TGTGCCAGCAGTGATTTTGGGCGGCGGGGAGGAAACACCATATATTTT; J gene: TRBJ1-3; clone size: .; V gene: TRBV6-1; D gene: .
CDR3 protein: CASSSGQAKQYF; CDR3 DNA: TGTGCCAGCAGCTCGGGACAGGCCAAGCAGTACTTC; J gene: TRBJ2-7; clone size: .; V gene: TRBV5-6; D gene: TRBD1
CDR3 protein: CASSYDRASAEAFF; CDR3 DNA: TGTGCCAGCAGCTACGACAGGGCTTCGGCTGAAGCTTTCTTT; J gene: TRBJ1-1; clone size: .; V gene: TRBV7-9; D gene: TRBD1
CDR3 protein: CASSAPRQATETQYF; CDR3 DNA: TGTGCCAGTAGTGCCCCCCGACAGGCTACGGAGACCCAGTACTTC; J gene: TRBJ2-5; clone size: .; V gene: TRBV19; D gene: .
CDR3 protein: CASSPPQGPGELFF; CDR3 DNA: TGTGCCAGTAGCCCACCACAGGGCCCCGGGGAGCTGTTTTTT; J gene: TRBJ2-2; clone size: once; V gene: TRBV19; D gene: .
CDR3 protein: CASSLGGGSNEKLFF; CDR3 DNA: TGTGCCAGCAGCTTAGGTGGGGGGAGTAATGAAAAACTGTTTTTT; J gene: TRBJ1-4; clone size: .; V gene: TRBV7-8; D gene: .
CDR3 protein: CAWSVDRGSSGYTF; CDR3 DNA: TGTGCCTGGAGTGTGGACAGGGGTTCTTCCGGCTACACCTTC; J gene: TRBJ1-2; clone size: .; V gene: TRBV30; D gene: TRBD1
CDR3 protein: CASSQALNPQDTQYF; CDR3 DNA: TGTGCCAGCAGCCAAGCTTTGAACCCGCAAGATACGCAGTATTTT; J gene: TRBJ2-3; clone size: .; V gene: TRBV14; D gene: .